This TCR beta chain was recorded in a study of blood T cells in healthy people across ages (dated by TCRdb to between 2014 and 2016). Concerning the study at large: In model experiments, roughly one uniquely barcoded TCR beta cDNA molecule per two T cells was captured by template switching. The study measured age-related changes in TCR beta repertoire diversity using deep sequencing normalized with unique cDNA molecular identifiers. The donors were divided into four age groups: young (average approximately 17 years), middle-aged (about 39), aged (approximately 59) and long-lived (82). Donors of different ages were randomly distributed across sequencing lanes to avoid experimental bias. Two additional independent replicas of 1 million unique cDNA reads from the same blood draw were analyzed for two donors (one aged 18 to 30 and one aged 80 or older).

Library generation was performed with 5' RACE. Data came from an Illumina HiSeq 2500. A second PCR of roughly 7 to 12 cycles was run with a J-beta primer mix and a sample-barcoded 5' primer. Each TCR beta cDNA molecule received a unique molecular identifier from a template-switch 5' adaptor carrying 12 random nucleotides. Each sample yielded at least 2.5 million CDR3-containing paired-end reads. The Mint cDNA synthesis kit, primed by a TRBC-specific oligonucleotide, was used to synthesize first-strand cDNA from all RNA. Following uracil-DNA glycosylase treatment, a first 18-cycle PCR with universal primers M1SS and BC2_uni_R was performed on all cDNA. From the authors' description of their analysis: For normalization, 1 million high-quality reads, each with a distinct molecular identifier, were randomly selected from each sample. Reads sharing molecular identifiers were discarded rather than binned into consensus sequences. MiTCR, run with a Q25 quality threshold and the strictest error-elimination algorithm, handled CDR3 identification, clonotype clustering and error correction. A nonparametric unseen species model using Euler transformation provided a lower-bound estimate of total TCR beta diversity. TCRdb reprocessing: public reads trimmed at Q25 with fastp, clones called with MiXCR, in-frame beta chains kept. Rows are combined by CDR3 protein, so each entry shows the most common genes and DNA. The V and J calls here are based on TCRdb, not the publication. The sample records about 650,000 distinct CDR3 sequences, 32% of which are singletons. Of the sample, just over 15% is held by the ten largest clones.

Donors were roughly 40 systemically healthy Caucasian individuals from Russia aged roughly 6 to 90 years. Each donor gave about 9.7 milliliters of peripheral blood, drawn into EDTA-treated Vacutainer tubes. Ficoll-Paque density-gradient centrifugation was used to isolate PBMCs, with at least 7 million per sample. Total RNA, at least 6 micrograms per sample, was extracted from PBMCs with Trizol reagent. For every donor, flow cytometry on a PBMC aliquot measured the percentage of naive CD45RAhigh/CD27high T cells. About this clonotype itself: Its target antigen remains unknown. Base-call qualities are not available, and no considerably larger clone is one nucleotide away.

The CDR3 holds 13 amino acids from the cysteine to the phenylalanine. The DNA shown is the 39-base CDR3, in frame from base 1. The germline V gene encodes CDR1 SNHLY and CDR2 FYNNEI. The junction carries 8 bases between V and J, which are trimmed by 3 bases and 5 bases respectively. Overall study results and their limits: Compared with the aged group, more naive CD4+ T cells, fewer expanded clones and increased TCR diversity were shown by the long-lived group, suggesting age selection. The percentage of naive T cells measured by flow cytometry correlated strongly with observed TCR beta diversity. Conclusive comparison of naive and antigen-experienced compartments was prevented by the profiling of bulk unsorted PBMCs. Estimates of total diversity from one million sequenced T cells were regarded as lower bounds and underestimates. As age increased, observed TCR beta diversity per million T cells dropped in a roughly linear way, and a significant reduction was already evident by age approximately 40. Donor CMV infection status was unknown, potentially confounding age-related changes in expanded clonotypes.

This TCR was sampled from a woman aged 80 or over in good health. Donor details come from another sample of the same person, matched by shared clones. The sample consisted of blood. The chain links TRBV2 with TRBJ2-1; the D region possibly corresponds to TRBD2 (5 bases align). Here is the DNA: TGTGCCAGCAGTGAGGGAGCCCACAATGAGCAGTTCTTC. Translated, it reads CASSEGAHNEQFF.